These 32 T cell receptor beta chains share one sample of origin, sequenced in a study of T-cell memory formation after mild COVID-19. TCRdb fed the 5' RACE reads into MiXCR, producing one record per CDR3 protein. The sample comprises just under 550,000 distinct CDR3 sequences, just over 20% of which are singletons, and roughly an eighth rests with the top ten. Sequences were obtained from PBMCs or a T cell subset sorted from them (not recorded which). The receptors here all came from an adult woman who had mild COVID-19 (a few samples of this study predate the infection). Cell type and time point are not known.

J is TRBJ2-5 and V is TRBV29-1, with D possibly being TRBD2 (5 bases). The CDR3 is 10 amino acids. V dropped 3 bases and J dropped 9 bases, with 8 bases sitting between them. Germline V gene data show CDR1 as SQVTM and CDR2 as ANQGSEA. CDR3 amino acids: CSVDTEAQYF. CDR3 DNA sequence: TGCAGCGTTGATACGGAGGCCCAGTACTTC.

This chain connects TRBV20-1 to TRBJ1-2; no reliable D call. V was trimmed by 2 bases and J by 4 bases, leaving 5 bases between them. The CDR3 extends over 11 amino acids. From germline, CDR1 is DFQATT and CDR2 SNEGSKA (reference sequence). CDR3 coding DNA: TGCAGTGCTAGAAACATCTATGGCTACACCTTC. It encodes CSARNIYGYTF.

The V and J genes are TRBV20-1 and TRBJ2-7, with D possibly being TRBD1 (6 bases). V was cut by 6 bases and J by 0 bases, with 15 bases left in between. The germline V gene encodes CDR1 DFQATT and CDR2 SNEGSKA (reference sequence). This CDR3 has 14 residues. The CDR3 spells CSASYRDTSYEQYF. In DNA, the CDR3 is TGCAGTGCCAGCTATCGGGACACCTCCTACGAGCAGTACTTC.

The CDR3, as DNA: TGTGCCAGCAGCTCGATGACCACCCGGGGCGCAGATACGCAGTATTTT. It encodes CASSSMTTRGADTQYF. The V call is TRBV7-2, the J call TRBJ2-3; the D call may be TRBD1 or TRBD2 (5 bases each). V was pared by 4 bases and J by 4 bases, with 18 bases between. The germline gives CDR1 SGHTA, CDR2 FQGNSA. This CDR3 is built from 16 residues. Variable domain in full (rest from reference TRBV7-2 and TRBJ2-3): GAGVSQSPSNKVTEKGKDVELRCDPISGHTALYWYRQSLGQGLEFLIYFQGNSAPDKSGLPSDRFSAERTGGSVSTLTIQRTQQEDSAVYLCASSSMTTRGADTQYFGPGTRLTVL.

V gene TRBV9 combines with J gene TRBJ2-1; a possible D gene is TRBD1 (5 bases). Germline values: CDR1 SGDLS, CDR2 YYNGEE. V was clipped by 8 bases and J by 6 bases, with 21 bases between them. This CDR3 has 15 residues. CDR3 residues: CASNTGTFNLNEQFF. CDR3 sequence (DNA): TGTGCCAGTAATACAGGTACTTTCAACCTCAATGAGCAGTTCTTC.

This clonotype was observed a few times. J is TRBJ2-2 and V is TRBV9; TRBD2 matches 7 bases. V dropped 7 bases and J dropped 5; count of bases not matched to a gene: 8. The germline V gene encodes CDR1 SGDLS and CDR2 YYNGEE. The CDR3 length is 14 residues. The CDR3 nucleotides read TGTGCCAGCCAGCGGGGCGGAGGGACCGGGGAGCTGTTTTTT. Protein sequence: CASQRGGGTGELFF.

V usage is TRBV7-2 and J usage is TRBJ2-3; no clear D gene. CDR3 size: 14 residues. V lost 1 base to trimming and J lost 2 bases, with 7 bases between them. Germline loops: CDR1 SGHTA, CDR2 FQGNSA. The CDR3 reads CASSLVDYTDTQYF. The DNA of the CDR3 is TGTGCCAGCAGCTTAGTCGATTACACAGATACGCAGTATTTT.

This chain's CDR3 is CASSLDVRSYEQYF. CDR3 nucleotide sequence: TGTGCCAGCAGCTTAGATGTCAGATCCTACGAGCAGTACTTC. The chain links TRBV7-6 to TRBJ2-7; D is undetermined. The CDR3 has 14 amino acids. V lost 1 base and J lost 1, with 8 bases in between. Looked up from germline, CDR1 is SGHVS and CDR2 is FNYEAQ.

This clonotype was detected many times. The V call is TRBV10-3, the J call TRBJ1-1; a weak D match, TRBD1 (6 bases). Germline loops: CDR1 ENHRY, CDR2 SYGVKD. The germline V and J ends were trimmed by 6 bases and 0 bases, with 8 bases remaining between them. The CDR3 covers 13 residues. The CDR3 spells CAIRDSMNTEAFF. In nucleotides, the CDR3 is TGTGCCATCAGGGACAGTATGAACACTGAAGCTTTCTTT.

This chain uses TRBV7-9 with TRBJ2-1; tentatively, D is TRBD2 (7 bases). Germline V CDR1 and CDR2: SEHNR, FQNEAQ (reference sequence). The CDR3 is made up of 15 amino acids. V was shortened by 0 bases and J by 8 bases, with 14 bases between the two germline ends. CDR3 amino acids: CASSLAGGPGDEQFF. CDR3 nucleotide sequence: TGTGCCAGCAGCTTAGCGGGAGGGCCAGGGGATGAGCAGTTCTTC.

This CDR3 is CASSQVRGEGEQFF. The CDR3, as DNA: TGTGCCAGCAGCCAAGTGCGAGGCGAGGGTGAGCAGTTCTTC. V and J are TRBV3-1 and TRBJ2-1, with a possible D match to TRBD2 (5 bases). The ends were cut back, 1 base at V and 9 bases at J, with 13 bases in the middle. The CDR3 runs 14 residues. The germline V gene encodes CDR1 LGHDT and CDR2 YNNKEL (reference sequence).

This clonotype was observed a handful of times. The chain uses TRBV5-6 and TRBJ2-7; TRBD2 might be the D (6 bases). The germline V gene has CDR1 SGHDT and CDR2 YYEEEE. The CDR3 has 14 residues. V lost 4 bases to trimming and J lost 2 bases, with 13 bases between them. CDR3 sequence: CASSGGILTYEQYF. As DNA, the CDR3 is TGTGCCAGCAGCGGGGGGATCCTAACCTACGAGCAGTACTTC.

The rearrangement links TRBV6-5 to TRBJ2-3; the match to TRBD2 covers 10 bases. The CDR3 length is 13 residues. Per germline, CDR1 MNHEY and CDR2 SVGAGI. With V trimmed by 6 bases and J by 4 bases, 1 base remained unmatched. The CDR3 is CASRAGGADTQYF. The DNA for the CDR3 is TGTGCCAGCAGAGCGGGAGGGGCAGATACGCAGTATTTT.

A few counts support this clonotype. This rearrangement joins TRBV5-1 to TRBJ2-1; 9 bases align to TRBD2. Germline assignment: CDR1 SGHRS and CDR2 YFSETQ. This CDR3 comprises 17 residues. Unmatched junction bases numbered 9, after V lost 0 bases and J lost 5 bases. CDR3 sequence reads: CASSLEGLAGTHNEQFF. The CDR3 DNA is TGCGCCAGCAGCTTGGAGGGTCTAGCGGGGACCCACAATGAGCAGTTCTTC.

The chain combines TRBV12-3 or TRBV12-4 with TRBJ2-1; TRBD2 agrees at 15 bases. Losses at the gene ends were 2 bases for V and 1 base for J; bases not matched to a gene: 6. The length of the CDR3 is 19 residues. DNA for the CDR3: TGTGCCAGCAGTTTACTGGGACTAGCGGGAGGCCCATCCTACAATGAGCAGTTCTTC. This codes for CASSLLGLAGGPSYNEQFF.

This clonotype was seen more than once but under ten times. The gene calls are TRBV27 and TRBJ1-1, with a weak D call TRBD1 (5 bases). Per the germline V gene, CDR1 is MNHEY and CDR2 is SMNVEV (reference sequence). Trimming removed 5 bases at V and 4 bases at J, with 14 bases between. The length of the CDR3 is 14 residues. CDR3 sequence: CASSVQVWGTEAFF. In DNA, the CDR3 is TGTGCCAGCAGTGTACAGGTTTGGGGCACTGAAGCTTTCTTT.

The gene calls are TRBV7-2 and TRBJ2-1; D gene uncertain. Germline loops: CDR1 SGHTA, CDR2 FQGNSA. The CDR3 length is 15 residues. V lost 1 base, J lost 0 bases, and 7 bases lay in between. The CDR3 loop reads CASSLVRYSYNEQFF. The DNA for the CDR3 is TGTGCCAGCAGCTTAGTACGTTACTCCTACAATGAGCAGTTCTTC.

This clonotype was seen a few times. V gene TRBV4-3 combines with J gene TRBJ2-7; 9 nucleotides line up with TRBD1. The ends lost 0 bases at V and 3 bases at J; junction bases unmatched: 24. The germline V gene has CDR1 LGHNA and CDR2 YSLEER. This CDR3 is built from 22 residues. The CDR3 nucleotides are TGCGCCAGCAGCCAAGATCGCCCATGGACAGGGGAAACCCCGGGACACTACTACGAGCAGTACTTC. This encodes CASSQDRPWTGETPGHYYEQYF.

This clonotype has a handful of counts. The chain recombines TRBV6-2 or TRBV6-3 with TRBJ2-1; 7 bases are a match to TRBD2. V lost 4 bases, J lost 6 bases, and 3 bases stayed unmatched. The CDR3 extends over 13 amino acids. CDR1 and CDR2 (germline): MNHEY, SVGEGT. The CDR3 here is CASSWTRINEQFF. CDR3 DNA sequence: TGTGCCAGCAGTTGGACTAGAATCAATGAGCAGTTCTTC.

Many counts were recorded for this clonotype. J is TRBJ2-3 and V is TRBV5-1; 13 bases agree with TRBD2. The CDR3 consists of 18 residues. Germline CDR1 SGHRS, CDR2 YFSETQ. V shed 2 bases and J 1 base; nucleotides not matched to a gene: 7. The CDR3 here is CASSFRLAGGKGTDTQYF. CDR3 coding DNA: TGCGCCAGCAGCTTCCGACTAGCGGGGGGTAAGGGCACAGATACGCAGTATTTT.

The chain is built from TRBV15 and TRBJ2-6; possibly TRBD2 for D (5 bases). There are 17 residues in the CDR3. Germline-derived CDR1 and CDR2 are LNHNV and YYDKDF (reference sequence). The germline V and J ends were trimmed by 0 bases and 2 bases, with 11 bases remaining between them. DNA for the CDR3: TGTGCCACCAGCAGAGACCCGGACTCCACTGGGGCCAACGTCCTGACTTTC. Translated, it gives CATSRDPDSTGANVLTF.

The rearrangement uses TRBV29-1 and TRBJ2-3; TRBD2 agrees at 9 bases. CDR1 is SQVTM and CDR2 is ANQGSEA in the germline V gene. The CDR3 is made up of 15 amino acids. V trimming: 5 bases; J trimming: 2 bases; junction bases outside the gene matches: 8. CDR3 bases: TGCAGCGTTATACTAGCGGGCGCCTCCACAGATACGCAGTATTTT. It yields the protein CSVILAGASTDTQYF.

This clonotype was observed a few times. The CDR3 sequence: CASSEDRGGETQYF. The CDR3 DNA follows: TGTGCCAGCAGTGAAGATAGGGGGGGTGAGACCCAGTACTTC. The V gene is TRBV2, the J gene TRBJ2-5; D possibly corresponds to TRBD2 (7 bases). Germline V gene data show CDR1 as SNHLY and CDR2 as FYNNEI. Trimming took off 1 base at V and 5 bases at J, with 11 bases between the two ends. The CDR3 loop spans 14 amino acids.

This clonotype has a handful of counts. The genes are TRBV2 and TRBJ1-6; tentatively, D is TRBD1 (6 bases). Between the trimmed V and J ends, which lost 2 bases and 6 bases, there was a span of 8 bases. Germline V CDR1 and CDR2: SNHLY, FYNNEI. The CDR3 length is 14 residues. The CDR3 sequence: CASSEQGRNSPLHF. The CDR3 nucleotides are TGTGCCAGCAGTGAACAGGGGCGTAATTCACCCCTCCACTTT.

The chain is built from TRBV3-1 and TRBJ2-5, with TRBD2 matching 8 bases. Germline V gene data show CDR1 as LGHDT and CDR2 as YNNKEL (reference sequence). V was clipped by 8 bases and J by 4 bases; unmatched bases: 9. CDR3 length equals 14 residues. Here the CDR3 reads CASWGRGAGETQYF. The CDR3 DNA follows: TGTGCCAGCTGGGGGCGGGGGGCCGGAGAGACCCAGTACTTC.

The rearrangement joins TRBV24-1 to TRBJ2-1; D is uncertain. The CDR3 sequence is 15 residues long. Germline CDR1 KGHDR, CDR2 SFDVKD. Trimming cost V 2 bases and J 2 bases, with 9 bases left between them. The DNA of the CDR3 is TGTGCCACCAGTGATTGGAGTACAGCCTACAATGAGCAGTTCTTC. Amino acid sequence: CATSDWSTAYNEQFF.

This chain uses TRBV27 with TRBJ2-1; D unclear. Per the germline V gene, CDR1 is MNHEY and CDR2 is SMNVEV (reference sequence). This CDR3 is built from 13 residues. Trimming cost V 3 bases and J 9 bases, with 12 bases left between them. The CDR3 spells CASSFEYSREQFF. The CDR3 DNA reads as TGTGCCAGCAGTTTCGAGTATAGTCGTGAGCAGTTCTTC.

This chain connects TRBV7-2 to TRBJ1-5, with D possibly TRBD1 on 5 matching bases. There are 13 residues in the CDR3. V gave up 4 bases and J gave up 5 bases, with 9 bases separating them. CDR1 and CDR2 from the germline V gene are SGHTA and FQGNSA. The CDR3 DNA is TGTGCCAGCAGCTCCCAGGGCTATCAGCCCCAGCATTTT. This encodes CASSSQGYQPQHF.

This clonotype was recorded a few times. V and J are TRBV4-1 and TRBJ2-5, with unresolved D. CDR3 length: 14 residues. Per the germline V gene, CDR1 is MGHRA and CDR2 is YSYEKL. V dropped 2 bases and J dropped 6 bases, with 13 bases sitting between them. The DNA of the CDR3 is TGCGCCAGCAGCCAAAGGACCCCGTTGAAGACCCAGTACTTC. Protein product: CASSQRTPLKTQYF.

The chain combines TRBV5-1 with TRBJ2-3; no clear D gene. V was clipped by 4 bases and J by 0 bases, with 12 bases between them. The length of the CDR3 is 15 residues. Germline-derived CDR1 and CDR2 are SGHRS and YFSETQ. The chain's CDR3 is CASSPGWSSTDTQYF. CDR3 DNA sequence: TGCGCCAGCAGCCCGGGTTGGAGTAGCACAGATACGCAGTATTTT.

V is TRBV19 and J is TRBJ2-5; no definite D call. This CDR3 contains 13 residues. CDR1 LNHDA and CDR2 SQIVND come from the germline V gene (reference sequence). The ends were cut back, 3 bases at V and 3 bases at J, with 8 bases in the middle. This chain's CDR3 is CASSIWAEETQYF. For the CDR3, the DNA is TGTGCCAGTAGTATTTGGGCTGAAGAGACCCAGTACTTC.

The genes are TRBV6-5 and TRBJ1-4; 7 bases are a match to TRBD1. The J segment lost 8 bases and the V segment lost 6 bases, leaving 9 bases of the junction unmatched. Germline V gene sequence: CDR1 MNHEY, CDR2 SVGAGI. The CDR3 length is 14 residues. The CDR3 DNA follows: TGTGCCAGCAGCTCGGGACAGATGAAGGAAAAACTGTTTTTT. Translating gives CASSSGQMKEKLFF.